The 19 T cell receptor beta chains in this list originate from one sample, sequenced in a study of T-cell memory formation after mild COVID-19. One entry per CDR3 protein results from TCRdb running MiXCR on the 5' RACE reads. Found here are 55,000 to 75,000 distinct CDR3 sequences, about 27% of them singletons; the top ten hold around 46%. Sequencing was performed on PBMCs or a T cell subset sorted from them (not recorded which). Source of these receptors: a man aged 18 to 30 who had mild COVID-19 (a few samples of this study predate the infection). Cell type and time point are not known.

The rearrangement joins TRBV27 to TRBJ2-7; D is perhaps TRBD1 (6 bases). Germline CDR1 reads MNHEY; CDR2 reads SMNVEV (reference sequence). Trimming took 2 bases from V and 2 from J, leaving 10 bases between them. The CDR3 is 14 amino acids. The CDR3 region has the DNA TGTGCCAGCAGTTTAGGGAGACAGGCCTACGAGCAGTACGTC. Translating gives CASSLGRQAYEQYV.

This clonotype was seen a single time. The rearrangement uses TRBV4-2 and TRBJ1-1; D possibly corresponds to TRBD1 (6 bases). The V end was cut by 4 bases, the J end by 5 bases, with 11 bases between. CDR3 length: 13 amino acids. The germline gives CDR1 LGHNA, CDR2 YNFKEQ. Here the CDR3 reads CASSPGGLTEAFF. The CDR3, as DNA: TGTGCCAGCAGCCCCGGGGGCTTAACTGAAGCTTTCTTT.

The chain recombines TRBV4-1 with TRBJ2-3; D remains ambiguous. This CDR3 contains 14 residues. Trimming took 0 bases from V and 5 from J, leaving 9 bases between them. The V gene's germline CDR1 is MGHRA and CDR2 YSYEKL. The CDR3 loop is CASSQEGFEDTQYF. The CDR3 DNA is TGCGCCAGCAGCCAAGAGGGGTTCGAAGATACGCAGTATTTT.

The rearrangement joins TRBV7-9 to TRBJ1-1; TRBD1 matches 8 bases. V shed 7 bases, J shed 4 bases, and the junction held 8 bases outside the gene matches. The CDR3 is 14 amino acids. CDR1 and CDR2 from the germline V gene are SEHNR and FQNEAQ (reference sequence). CDR3 in amino acids: CASILGQGGTEAFF. CDR3 in DNA: TGTGCCAGCATCCTAGGACAGGGTGGCACTGAAGCTTTCTTT.

This sequence joins TRBV5-4 and TRBJ2-1, with 9 bases identical to TRBD2. The CDR3 length is 15 residues. V shed 0 bases and J 7 bases; nucleotides not matched to a gene: 5. The germline V gene has CDR1 SGHNT and CDR2 YYREEE (reference sequence). CDR3 sequence: CASSLGTSEGNEQFF. The DNA for the CDR3 is TGTGCCAGCAGCTTGGGGACTAGCGAGGGTAATGAGCAGTTCTTC.

The chain employs TRBV20-1 and TRBJ2-5; TRBD2 aligns across 7 bases. V gave up 2 bases and J gave up 2 bases; unmatched junction bases: 11. CDR1 is DFQATT and CDR2 is SNEGSKA in the germline V gene (reference sequence). CDR3 size: 16 residues. The CDR3 DNA reads as TGCAGTGCTAGATTTGGTTCGTCAGCGGGACAAGAGACCCAGTACTTC. Amino acids: CSARFGSSAGQETQYF.

This sequence joins TRBV12-3 or TRBV12-4 and TRBJ2-7; a weak D match, TRBD1 (6 bases). Trimming shortened V by 1 base and J by 6 bases, and 10 bases separated the two germline ends. The length of the CDR3 is 13 residues. In DNA form, the CDR3 reads TGTGCCAGCAGTTTAGTGGGCAGGGGCGAGCAGTACGTC. Translating it yields CASSLVGRGEQYV.

The gene calls are TRBV20-1 and TRBJ2-4, with D possibly being TRBD1 (6 bases). Germline V gene sequence: CDR1 DFQATT, CDR2 SNEGSKA (reference sequence). Trimming left V 0 bases short and J 9 bases short, with 15 bases between. This CDR3 has 14 residues. This CDR3 reads CSARDGQGSTIQYF. CDR3 nucleotide sequence: TGCAGTGCTAGAGATGGGCAGGGGAGTACCATTCAGTACTTC.

The chain links TRBV3-1 to TRBJ2-7, with D hard to call. The CDR3 extends over 14 amino acids. Looked up from germline, CDR1 is LGHDT and CDR2 is YNNKEL (reference sequence). Trimming cost V 5 bases and J 3 bases, with 14 bases left between them. The CDR3 DNA is TGTGCCAGCAGCGCGGCCGCGATATTCTACGAGCAGTACTTC. Amino acid sequence: CASSAAAIFYEQYF.

The chain has TRBV4-1 and TRBJ2-3; 8 positions agree with TRBD1. This CDR3 has 14 amino acids. Germline V gene data show CDR1 as MGHRA and CDR2 as YSYEKL. Trimming at V came to 4 bases and at J to 2 bases, leaving 2 bases not matched to a gene. CDR3 loop: CASSPGGLTDTQYF. DNA for the CDR3: TGCGCCAGCAGCCCAGGGGGCCTCACAGATACGCAGTATTTT.

This clonotype was seen more than once but under ten times. This chain connects TRBV7-6 to TRBJ2-7, with a tentative D call TRBD1 (6 bases). Trimming removed 1 base at V and 6 bases at J, with 16 bases between. This CDR3 region has 15 residues. Germline CDR1 reads SGHVS; CDR2 reads FNYEAQ. The CDR3, as DNA: TGTGCCAGCAGCTTAGAGGACAGCTCCGCCGCCGAGCAGTACTTC. Encoded protein: CASSLEDSSAAEQYF.

The chain uses TRBV6-5 and TRBJ2-3; D gene unclear. Trimming removed 2 bases at V and 4 bases at J, with 7 bases between. CDR3 length: 13 residues. CDR1 and CDR2 from the germline V gene are MNHEY and SVGAGI. Written as DNA, the CDR3 is TGTGCCAGCAGTTACCAGGATTCAGATACGCAGTATTTT. It yields the protein CASSYQDSDTQYF.

This rearrangement joins TRBV3-1 to TRBJ2-1; D is ambiguous. Trimming removed 4 bases from V and 9 bases from J, with 10 bases in between. Germline values: CDR1 LGHDT, CDR2 YNNKEL (reference sequence). The CDR3 has 12 residues. The CDR3 coding sequence is TGTGCCAGCAGCCTAAAGAGGTCTGAGCAGTTCTTC. This gives the protein CASSLKRSEQFF.

This sequence joins TRBV6-2 or TRBV6-3 and TRBJ2-2; no clear D. The CDR3 extends over 19 amino acids. The germline gives CDR1 MNHEY, CDR2 SVGEGT. Trimming cost V 6 bases and J 0 bases, with 23 bases left between them. The CDR3 bases are TGTGCCAGCAGGACGGATCACGCACACACCATCGCGAACACCGGGGAGCTGTTTTTT. It translates to CASRTDHAHTIANTGELFF.

As for this clonotype: A much larger clone differs by one base, so this may be a read error. The rearrangement uses TRBV5-1 and TRBJ2-3; TRBD2 matches 8 bases. After removal of 4 bases from V and 3 bases from J, the junction contained 13 bases not matched to a gene. The CDR3 extends over 17 amino acids. Germline CDR1 reads SGHRS; CDR2 reads YFSETQ. DNA of the CDR3: TGCGCCAGCAGCGACCTGCCCCGACTAGCGTGGACAGATACGCAGTATTTT. Its translation is CASSDLPRLAWTDTQYF. Together with reference TRBV5-1 and TRBJ2-3, the CDR3 gives the full variable domain: KAGVTQTPRYLIKTRGQQVTLSCSPISGHRSVSWYQQTPGQGLQFLFEYFSETQRNKGNFPGRFSGRQFSNSRSEMNVSTLELGDSALYLCASSDLPRLAWTDTQYFGPGTRLTVL.

This clonotype was counted a few times. V gene TRBV11-2 combines with J gene TRBJ2-1; 7 nucleotides line up with TRBD1. CDR1 is SGHAT, CDR2 FQNNGV, per germline. The CDR3 extends over 15 amino acids. J lost 8 bases, V lost 3 bases, and 10 bases had no gene match. The CDR3 here is CASSFGDSGGDEQFF. The CDR3 region has the DNA TGTGCCAGCAGCTTCGGGGACAGCGGCGGCGATGAGCAGTTCTTC.

This clonotype was detected a few times. The rearrangement joins TRBV29-1 to TRBJ1-1; D gene ambiguous. This CDR3 contains 11 residues. V lost 5 bases and J lost 1, with 5 bases in between. Per the germline V gene, CDR1 is SQVTM and CDR2 is ANQGSEA. The DNA of the CDR3 is TGCAGCGTTAGGTCGAACACTGAAGCTTTCTTT. It codes for CSVRSNTEAFF.

The table lists this clonotype with a few counts. The gene calls are TRBV5-1 and TRBJ2-1; 8 positions match TRBD1. The CDR3 length is 13 residues. Trimming removed 4 bases from V and 6 bases from J; junction bases left unmatched: 3. Germline V gives CDR1 SGHRS, CDR2 YFSETQ. CDR3 protein: CASSKDRANEQFF. For the CDR3, the DNA is TGCGCCAGCAGCAAGGACAGGGCCAATGAGCAGTTCTTC.

This clonotype was seen only a few times. V gene TRBV4-2 combines with J gene TRBJ1-1; maybe TRBD1 (6 bases). Per the germline V gene, CDR1 is LGHNA and CDR2 is YNFKEQ. Trimming stripped 4 bases from V and 0 bases from J, with 12 bases between. The CDR3 sequence is 15 residues long. CDR3 loop: CASSLPGVVNTEAFF. CDR3 bases: TGTGCCAGCAGCCTGCCAGGGGTTGTGAACACTGAAGCTTTCTTT.